The T cell receptor beta chain described here comes from a study of blood T cells in healthy people across ages. Together with a sample-barcoded 5' primer, a J-beta primer mix was included in a second PCR lasting roughly 6 to 12 cycles. MiXCR, applied by TCRdb to the 5' RACE reads, yields one record per CDR3 protein. The repertoire holds 650,000 to 900,000 distinct CDR3 sequences, with roughly 60% as singletons. Peripheral blood was drawn, ten milliliters per donor. Extraction of total RNA produced a minimum of 5 micrograms from each sample. The length of the CDR3 is 15 residues. Trimming left V 3 bases short and J 9 bases short, with 15 bases between. Germline V gene sequence: CDR1 MDHEN, CDR2 SYDVKM.

The sample consisted of blood. The chain carries TRBV28 and TRBJ1-6; D remains unclear. This receptor was taken from a man aged 25 to 40 in good health. In DNA form, the CDR3 reads TGTGCCAGCAGTTTTCAGGTGGGCGTCACTTCACCCCTCCACTTT. This codes for CASSFQVGVTSPLHF. Combining the CDR3 with reference TRBV28 and TRBJ1-6 gives the whole variable domain DVKVTQSSRYLVKRTGEKVFLECVQDMDHENMFWYRQDPGLGLRLIYFSYDVKMKEKGDIPEGYSVSREKKERFSLILESASTNQTSMYLCASSFQVGVTSPLHFGNGTRLTVT.